What follows are 30 T cell receptor beta chains derived from one specimen sequenced in a study of OX40 agonist ivuxolimab in advanced cancers. This table comes from immunoSEQ multiplex PCR, and its TCRdb copy is limited to in-frame clones, with some not included. The sample shows around 150,000 clones, approximately 90% of them seen only once. The material was CD4+ or CD8+ T cells sorted from blood, obtained in a trial of the OX40 agonist ivuxolimab. These receptors came from an adult with an advanced solid tumor such as melanoma, head and neck, liver or kidney cancer.

This clone has only one observation. The chain has TRBV6-1 and TRBJ2-7; D not certain. CDR3 length: 13 amino acids. The V gene's germline CDR1 is MNHNS and CDR2 SASEGT. With 7 bases removed from V and 5 bases from J, the gap between germline ends came to 15 bases. The CDR3 here is CASTLTVGNEQYF. In DNA form, the CDR3 reads TGTGCCAGCACCCTGACGGTGGGGAACGAGCAGTACTTC.

The chain is built from TRBV14 and TRBJ1-3; the match to TRBD1 covers 8 bases. CDR1 SGHDN and CDR2 FVKESK come from the germline V gene. J was trimmed by 0 bases and V by 0 bases; bases with no gene match: 7. The CDR3 is 18 residues long. CDR3 nucleotides: TGTGCCAGCAGCCAAGATTTGGACAGGGCGAGCTCTGGAAACACCATATATTTT. This sequence encodes CASSQDLDRASSGNTIYF. Supplemented by reference TRBV14 and TRBJ1-3, the full variable domain reads EAGVTQFPSHSVIEKGQTVTLRCDPISGHDNLYWYRRVMGKEIKFLLHFVKESKQDESGMPNNRFLAERTGGTYSTLKVQPAELEDSGVYFCASSQDLDRASSGNTIYFGEGSWLTVV.

On this clone: Within the sample, other DNA sequences also encode this same CDR3. The J gene is TRBJ1-1, the V gene TRBV6-5, with D unresolved. V lost 0 bases to trimming and J lost 1 base, with 6 bases between them. Germline-derived CDR1 and CDR2 are MNHEY and SVGAGI. This CDR3 comprises 14 residues. The DNA for the CDR3 is TGTGCCAGCAGTTACTCGGGCAGGAACACTGAAGCTTTCTTT. Translating it yields CASSYSGRNTEAFF.

V is TRBV28 and J is TRBJ1-3; D is possibly TRBD1 (5 bases). V was trimmed by 8 bases and J by 1 base, leaving 15 bases between them. Germline-derived CDR1 and CDR2 are MDHEN and SYDVKM. This CDR3 is built from 15 residues. This CDR3 is CASRTRQLSGNTIYF. The CDR3 nucleotides read TGTGCCAGCCGGACGCGACAGCTTTCTGGAAACACCATATATTTT.

J is TRBJ2-5 and V is TRBV6-6; tentative D call: TRBD1 (5 bases). V shed 2 bases and J shed 3 bases, with 13 bases lying between them. Germline V gene sequence: CDR1 MNHNY, CDR2 SVGAGI (reference sequence). CDR3 length: 15 amino acids. DNA of the CDR3: TGTGCCAGCAGTTACGACGGAGCAGGGAAAGAGACCCAGTACTTC. Its translation: CASSYDGAGKETQYF.

Only one count was recorded for this clone. V is TRBV5-1 and J is TRBJ2-3; 12 nucleotides align to TRBD2. CDR1 and CDR2 from the germline V gene are SGHRS and YFSETQ. V lost 7 bases, J lost 10 bases, and 13 bases stayed unmatched. The CDR3 totals 15 residues. DNA for the CDR3: TGCGCCAGCCTCAAGACTAGCGGGAGTTATACGTCGCAGTATTTT. Encoded protein: CASLKTSGSYTSQYF.

This clone was seen once. This chain connects TRBV7-3 to TRBJ1-1; D is unclear. The CDR3 covers 13 residues. Trimming removed 1 base from V and 7 bases from J, with 10 bases in between. CDR1 and CDR2 from the germline V gene are SGHTA and FQGTGA. The CDR3 DNA sequence: TGTGCCAGCAGCTTAAAACATTTAAGTGAAGCTTTCTTT. This translates into CASSLKHLSEAFF.

CDR3 amino acids: CASSPYTGGETQYF. CDR3 nucleotides: TGTGCCAGCAGCCCTTATACGGGAGGAGAGACCCAGTACTTC. The gene calls are TRBV7-2 and TRBJ2-5; 7 bases align to TRBD2. V lost 5 bases to trimming and J lost 4 bases; unmatched junction nucleotides: 7. Germline assignment: CDR1 SGHTA and CDR2 FQGNSA. The length of the CDR3 is 14 residues.

The chain uses TRBV11-2 and TRBJ1-2, with 8 bases identical to TRBD1. CDR3 size: 15 residues. Trimming at V came to 2 bases and at J to 4 bases, leaving 6 bases not matched to a gene. Per the germline V gene, CDR1 is SGHAT and CDR2 is FQNNGV. This CDR3 is CASSLSDRVGYGYTF. CDR3 nucleotides: TGTGCCAGCAGCTTATCGGACAGGGTGGGCTATGGCTACACCTTC.

The chain uses TRBV18 and TRBJ2-3; weak D call: TRBD1 (5 bases). V was cut by 4 bases and J by 6 bases, with 11 bases left in between. The CDR3 spans 13 residues. Germline V gives CDR1 KGHSH, CDR2 LQKENI. CDR3 sequence: CASSQGIGDTQYF. CDR3 DNA: TGTGCCAGCTCACAGGGGATAGGGGATACGCAGTATTTT.

In its sample, this clone was seen a few times. This chain uses TRBV5-4 with TRBJ2-7; TRBD1 might be the D (6 bases). The length of the CDR3 is 13 residues. CDR1 and CDR2 from the germline V gene are SGHNT and YYREEE (reference sequence). The V end was cut by 4 bases, the J end by 5 bases, with 13 bases between. The CDR3 spells CASSVDSPDEQYF. CDR3 sequence (DNA): TGTGCCAGCAGCGTGGACAGTCCTGACGAGCAGTACTTC.

The chain carries TRBV6-5 and TRBJ1-4; D gene ambiguous. Germline V gene data show CDR1 as MNHEY and CDR2 as SVGAGI. The CDR3 runs 13 residues. V was clipped by 2 bases and J by 7 bases, with 8 bases between them. The CDR3 nucleotides read TGTGCCAGCAGTTACAGGATCGGTGAAAAACTGTTTTTT. Its protein is CASSYRIGEKLFF.

The CDR3: CASGSTSTNEKLFF. In DNA form, the CDR3 reads TGTGCTAGTGGTTCGACCTCAACTAATGAAAAACTGTTTTTT. The chain links TRBV12-5 to TRBJ1-4; D is unclear. V was cut by 4 bases and J by 0 bases, with 6 bases left in between. The CDR3 is made up of 14 amino acids. Per germline, CDR1 LGHNT and CDR2 FRNRAP.

V and J are TRBV28 and TRBJ2-7, with 10 bases matching TRBD1. The CDR3 consists of 13 residues. CDR1 and CDR2 from the germline V gene are MDHEN and SYDVKM. With V trimmed by 7 bases and J by 6 bases, 6 bases remained unmatched. CDR3 in amino acids: CASNDRGLGEQYF. The CDR3 DNA follows: TGTGCCAGCAACGACAGGGGGCTTGGCGAGCAGTACTTC.

This rearrangement joins TRBV11-2 to TRBJ1-1, with unresolved D. Germline CDR1 SGHAT, CDR2 FQNNGV. V lost 5 bases and J lost 8, with 18 bases in between. The CDR3 sequence is 14 residues long. The CDR3 DNA reads TGTGCCAGCAGCGACCGCTCAGCAGCCCCCGAAGCTTTCTTT. This codes for CASSDRSAAPEAFF.

The chain combines TRBV27 with TRBJ1-4, with D tentatively TRBD1 (5 bases). V was trimmed by 5 bases and J by 3 bases, leaving 10 bases between them. The CDR3 is 14 amino acids. Germline lookup yields CDR1 MNHEY and CDR2 SMNVEV (reference sequence). The CDR3 DNA reads TGTGCCAGCAGTGGAGGGGCGGCTAATGAAAAACTGTTTTTT. Its protein product is CASSGGAANEKLFF.

The gene calls are TRBV28 and TRBJ1-2; D might be TRBD1 (6 bases). CDR1 MDHEN and CDR2 SYDVKM come from the germline V gene. Trimming left V 5 bases short and J 7 bases short, with 20 bases between. The CDR3 loop spans 15 amino acids. CDR3 amino acids: CASSKGVGYDRGYTF. As DNA, the CDR3 is TGTGCCAGCAGTAAGGGGGTAGGGTACGATCGTGGCTACACCTTC.

The chain couples TRBV7-3 to TRBJ2-3; TRBD1 or TRBD2 may be the D gene (5 bases each). This CDR3 spans 15 amino acids. V lost 8 bases, J lost 3 bases, and 18 bases lay in between. The germline V gene encodes CDR1 SGHTA and CDR2 FQGTGA. The CDR3 DNA follows: TGTGCCAGCGGCCTATTCCCGGGGCCTACAGATACGCAGTATTTT. Residues: CASGLFPGPTDTQYF. Drawing the rest from reference TRBV7-3 and TRBJ2-3, the complete variable domain is GAGVSQTPSNKVTEKGKYVELRCDPISGHTALYWYRQSLGQGPEFLIYFQGTGAADDSGLPNDRFFAVRPEGSVSTLKIQRTERGDSAVYLCASGLFPGPTDTQYFGPGTRLTVL.

The rearrangement links TRBV5-1 to TRBJ1-2; TRBD1 aligns across 7 bases. CDR1 is SGHRS and CDR2 is YFSETQ in the germline V gene. The CDR3 covers 14 residues. After removal of 3 bases from V and 0 bases from J, the junction contained 2 bases not matched to a gene. CDR3 region: CASSSQGANYGYTF. In nucleotides, the CDR3 is TGCGCCAGCAGCTCGCAGGGGGCTAACTATGGCTACACCTTC. The variable domain in full, with the rest retrieved from reference TRBV5-1 and TRBJ1-2, is KAGVTQTPRYLIKTRGQQVTLSCSPISGHRSVSWYQQTPGQGLQFLFEYFSETQRNKGNFPGRFSGRQFSNSRSEMNVSTLELGDSALYLCASSSQGANYGYTFGSGTRLTVV.

This clone was found once. The J gene is TRBJ2-5, the V gene TRBV11-2, with 14 bases fitting TRBD2. V shed 5 bases and J 3 bases; nucleotides not matched to a gene: 5. Germline CDR1 and CDR2: SGHAT and FQNNGV. This CDR3 comprises 16 residues. The CDR3 protein is CASSGGGLAGEETQYF. The CDR3 nucleotides are TGTGCCAGCAGCGGAGGGGGACTAGCGGGAGAAGAGACCCAGTACTTC. Drawing the rest from reference TRBV11-2 and TRBJ2-5, the complete variable domain is EAGVAQSPRYKIIEKRQSVAFWCNPISGHATLYWYQQILGQGPKLLIQFQNNGVVDDSQLPKDRFSAERLKGVDSTLKIQPAKLEDSAVYLCASSGGGLAGEETQYFGPGTRLLVL.

V gene TRBV7-2 combines with J gene TRBJ1-2; tentatively, D is TRBD1 (5 bases). Germline V gene lookup returns CDR1 SGHTA and CDR2 FQGNSA. Trimming took 4 bases from V and 1 from J, leaving 13 bases between them. The CDR3 loop spans 15 amino acids. CDR3 region: CASSYQGEDNYGYTF. The CDR3, as DNA: TGTGCCAGCAGCTATCAGGGTGAGGATAACTATGGCTACACCTTC. The full variable domain, completed using reference TRBV7-2 and TRBJ1-2, is GAGVSQSPSNKVTEKGKDVELRCDPISGHTALYWYRQSLGQGLEFLIYFQGNSAPDKSGLPSDRFSAERTGGSVSTLTIQRTQQEDSAVYLCASSYQGEDNYGYTFGSGTRLTVV.

The chain uses TRBV6-1 and TRBJ1-1; 10 bases match TRBD1. Per the germline V gene, CDR1 is MNHNS and CDR2 is SASEGT. The CDR3 is 14 residues long. V gave up 7 bases and J gave up 9 bases; unmatched junction bases: 11. CDR3 amino acids: CASMTGTGVLQAFF. The CDR3 region has the DNA TGTGCCAGCATGACCGGGACAGGGGTACTTCAAGCTTTCTTT.

This rearrangement joins TRBV6-6 to TRBJ2-7; 9 nucleotides match TRBD2. CDR3 length: 15 residues. Germline trimming cut 5 bases from V and 1 base from J; bases unmatched to any gene: 6. Germline V CDR1 and CDR2: MNHNY, SVGAGI (reference sequence). The CDR3 sequence: CASSISGGGSYEQYF. CDR3 sequence (DNA): TGTGCCAGCAGTATTAGCGGGGGAGGGTCCTACGAGCAGTACTTC.

The rearrangement joins TRBV27 to TRBJ2-1; 9 bases agree with TRBD2. Germline V lookup: CDR1 MNHEY, CDR2 SMNVEV (reference sequence). J gave up 11 bases and V 6 bases, and 5 bases lay outside the gene matches. CDR3 size: 12 residues. CDR3 DNA: TGTGCCAGCAGGACCGGACTAGCGCAGCAGTTCTTC. It is translated as CASRTGLAQQFF.

V usage is TRBV4-3 and J usage is TRBJ2-5; 7 bases match TRBD1. Gene TRBJ2-7 matches the end of the DNA better, so the J call may be wrong. In germline, CDR1 is LGHNA, CDR2 YSLEER. CDR3 size: 14 residues. The CDR3 loop is CASSQADRAYEQYF. In nucleotides, the CDR3 is TGCGCCAGCAGCCAGGCTGACAGGGCCTACGAGCAGTACTTC.

The CDR3 is CASSPDRGQGEAFF. As DNA, the CDR3 is TGTGCCAGCAGTCCCGACAGGGGACAAGGTGAAGCTTTCTTT. The rearrangement links TRBV6-5 to TRBJ1-1; 8 bases line up with TRBD1. The CDR3 covers 14 residues. Germline CDR1 and CDR2: MNHEY and SVGAGI. V was clipped by 5 bases and J by 7 bases; unmatched bases: 9.

The CDR3 sequence: CASSTLNFQPQHF. The CDR3 DNA reads TGTGCCAGCAGTACATTAAATTTTCAGCCCCAGCATTTT. V and J are TRBV28 and TRBJ1-5; D not certain. Per germline, CDR1 MDHEN and CDR2 SYDVKM. The V gene lost 5 bases and the J gene lost 6 bases, with 11 bases spanning the gap. This CDR3 contains 13 residues.

This sequence joins TRBV7-2 and TRBJ2-7; 8 bases map to TRBD1. V lost 5 bases, J lost 2 bases, and 5 bases stayed unmatched. CDR3 length: 14 amino acids. Germline assignment: CDR1 SGHTA and CDR2 FQGNSA. The CDR3 is CASSPRGLTYEQYF. In nucleotides, the CDR3 is TGTGCCAGCAGCCCCAGGGGGCTTACCTACGAGCAGTACTTC.

The gene calls are TRBV11-2 and TRBJ1-4, with 10 nucleotides matching TRBD1. The CDR3 has 14 residues. J lost 8 bases, V lost 5 bases, and 5 bases had no gene match. CDR1 is SGHAT, CDR2 FQNNGV, per germline. CDR3 in DNA: TGTGCCAGCAGCCTGGGACAGGGGAGCGAAAAACTGTTTTTT. It is translated as CASSLGQGSEKLFF.

V gene TRBV2 combines with J gene TRBJ2-5; a possible D gene is TRBD2 (6 bases). CDR1 is SNHLY and CDR2 is FYNNEI in the germline V gene. The CDR3 is made up of 15 amino acids. V was shortened by 5 bases and J by 5 bases, with 18 bases between the two germline ends. In DNA form, the CDR3 reads TGTGCCAGCAGTTTGGAGGGGAGGTCGAGGGAGACCCAGTACTTC. Residues: CASSLEGRSRETQYF.